This T cell receptor beta chain was sequenced for a study of blood T cell repertoires in COVID-19. The CDR3 covers 15 residues. V lost 4 bases and J lost 3; bases outside the gene matches: 7. Germline assignment: CDR1 SGHTA and CDR2 FQGNSA. The protocol was immunoSEQ multiplex PCR, while the TCRdb copy is restricted to in-frame clones and leaves out a portion. The sample includes about 260,000 clones, around nine tenths of them seen just once. The V call is TRBV7-2, the J call TRBJ2-7, with 9 bases aligning to TRBD2. Sequences were obtained from peripheral blood. The sequence came from a man aged 35-49 years who had recovered from COVID-19. The CDR3 spells CASSYRLAEFYEQYF. The CDR3 DNA reads TGTGCCAGCAGCTACAGACTAGCGGAGTTCTACGAGCAGTACTTC.